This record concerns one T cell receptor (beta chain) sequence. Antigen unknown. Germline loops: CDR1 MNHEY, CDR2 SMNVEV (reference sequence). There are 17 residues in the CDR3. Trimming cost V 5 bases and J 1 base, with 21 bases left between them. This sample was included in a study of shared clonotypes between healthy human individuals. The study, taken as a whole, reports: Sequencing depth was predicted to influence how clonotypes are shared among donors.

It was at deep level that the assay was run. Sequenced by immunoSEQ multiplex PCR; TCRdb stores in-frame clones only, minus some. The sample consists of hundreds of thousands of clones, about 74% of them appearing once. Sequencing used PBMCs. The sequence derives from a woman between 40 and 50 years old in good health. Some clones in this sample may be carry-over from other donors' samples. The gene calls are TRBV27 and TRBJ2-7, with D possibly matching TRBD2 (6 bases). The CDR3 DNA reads TGTGCCAGCAGTCACAGGAGGGCCGGGACCCTTTCCTACGAGCAGTACTTC. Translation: CASSHRRAGTLSYEQYF.